These 7 T cell receptor beta chains share one sample of origin, sequenced in a study of read filtering for tumor transcriptome and immune sequencing. This library used about 400 ng RNA and molecular barcoded adaptors spanning alpha/delta and beta/gamma chains. From the reads, TCRdb called clonotypes with MiXCR, one entry per CDR3 protein. Of 100,000 to 150,000 distinct CDR3 sequences listed, approximately 13% are singletons. The sequencing sample was made of a population of CD138-negative cells sorted from bone marrow. These receptors were collected from a donor at least 40 years old with multiple myeloma.

This clonotype was seen repeatedly, ten times or more. The chain is built from TRBV12-3 or TRBV12-4 and TRBJ1-2, with D unclear. The ends were cut back, 3 bases at V and 8 bases at J, with 19 bases in the middle. The length of the CDR3 is 15 residues. This chain's CDR3 is CASSFAREMDRGYTF. For the CDR3, the DNA is TGTGCCAGCAGTTTCGCGCGGGAAATGGATAGGGGCTACACCTTC.

This clonotype was counted ten times or more. The chain has TRBV7-6 and TRBJ2-7; weak D call: TRBD1 (7 bases). V was shortened by 0 bases and J by 7 bases, with 16 bases between the two germline ends. CDR3 length equals 15 residues. Germline V gives CDR1 SGHVS, CDR2 FNYEAQ. CDR3 sequence: CASSLAGGSRGEQYF. The CDR3, as DNA: TGTGCCAGCAGCTTAGCGGGAGGTTCCAGGGGGGAGCAGTACTTC.

This clonotype was seen at least ten times. This chain joins TRBV30 and TRBJ2-7, with D unclear. The CDR3 is 12 residues long. Germline-derived CDR1 and CDR2 are GTSNPN and SVGIG (reference sequence). The V end was cut by 1 base, the J end by 6 bases, with 10 bases between. The CDR3 loop is CAWSGSPGEQYF. The CDR3 DNA reads as TGTGCCTGGAGTGGCTCCCCCGGCGAGCAGTACTTC. The complete variable domain, with remaining parts taken from reference TRBV30 and TRBJ2-7, reads SQTIHQWPATLVQPVGSPLSLECTVEGTSNPNLYWYRQAAGRGLQLLFYSVGIGQISSEVPQNLSASRPQDRQFILSSKKLLLSDSGFYLCAWSGSPGEQYFGPGTRLTVT.

In this sample, this clonotype turned up many times. In DNA, the CDR3 is TGTGCCAGCAGCGGGACTAGCGGATCCACTGGCTCCTACGAGCAGTACTTC. This gives the protein CASSGTSGSTGSYEQYF. The chain couples TRBV9 to TRBJ2-7; 10 nucleotides align to TRBD2. There are 17 residues in the CDR3. Germline V gives CDR1 SGDLS, CDR2 YYNGEE. Unmatched junction bases numbered 9, after V lost 3 bases and J lost 0 bases.

This clonotype was seen ten or more times. The J gene is TRBJ2-1, the V gene TRBV7-2, with D possibly TRBD2 on 5 matching bases. The CDR3 contains 12 residues. The V end was cut by 2 bases, the J end by 10 bases, with 9 bases between. From germline, CDR1 is SGHTA and CDR2 FQGNSA. The CDR3: CASSLLAREQFF. As DNA, the CDR3 is TGTGCCAGCAGCTTACTAGCCAGAGAGCAGTTCTTC.

This clonotype came up many times. This chain uses TRBV7-3 with TRBJ2-1, with 9 positions matching TRBD2. Germline V gene lookup returns CDR1 SGHTA and CDR2 FQGTGA. The CDR3 covers 15 residues. The V and J ends lost 1 base and 10 bases, in that order; junction bases with no gene match: 8. Here the CDR3 DNA reads TGTGCCAGCAGCTTAATCCAGCGGGGGGTTGGAGAGCAGTTCTTC. Translation gives CASSLIQRGVGEQFF.

For this clonotype: At one boundary the junction diverges from the germline segment, which might be a read error. The V call is TRBV19, the J call TRBJ2-1; D call uncertain. The germline CDR1 and CDR2 sequences are LNHDA and SQIVND (reference sequence). The CDR3 is made up of 13 amino acids. CDR3 amino acids: CAGSIPPLYEQFF. The CDR3 nucleotides are TGTGCCGGTAGTATTCCCCCCCTCTATGAGCAGTTCTTC.